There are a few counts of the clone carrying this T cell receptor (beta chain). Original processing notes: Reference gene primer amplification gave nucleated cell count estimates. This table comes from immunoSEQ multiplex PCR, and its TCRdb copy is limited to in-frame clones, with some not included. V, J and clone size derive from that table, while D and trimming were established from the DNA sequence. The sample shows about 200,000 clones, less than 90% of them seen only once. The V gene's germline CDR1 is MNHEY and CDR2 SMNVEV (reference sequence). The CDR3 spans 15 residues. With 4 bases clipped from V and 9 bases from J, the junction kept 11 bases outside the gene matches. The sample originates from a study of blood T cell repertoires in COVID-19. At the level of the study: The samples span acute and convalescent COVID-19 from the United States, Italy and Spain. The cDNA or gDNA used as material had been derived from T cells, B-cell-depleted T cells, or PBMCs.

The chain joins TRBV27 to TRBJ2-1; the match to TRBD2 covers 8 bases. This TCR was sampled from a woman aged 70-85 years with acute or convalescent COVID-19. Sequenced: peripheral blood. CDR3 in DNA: TGTGCCAGCAGTTCCCCGGAGCGGGGGTATGGTGAGCAGTTCTTC. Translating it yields CASSSPERGYGEQFF.